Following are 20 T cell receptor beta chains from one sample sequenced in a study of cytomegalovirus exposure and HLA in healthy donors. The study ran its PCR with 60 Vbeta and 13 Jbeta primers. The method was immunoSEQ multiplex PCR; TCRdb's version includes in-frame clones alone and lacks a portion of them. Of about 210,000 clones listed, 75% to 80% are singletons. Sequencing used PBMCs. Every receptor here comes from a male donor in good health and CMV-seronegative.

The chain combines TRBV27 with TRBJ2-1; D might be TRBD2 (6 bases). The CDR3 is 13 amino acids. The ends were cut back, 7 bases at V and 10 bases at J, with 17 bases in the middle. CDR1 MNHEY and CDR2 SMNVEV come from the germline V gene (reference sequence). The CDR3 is CASTPAGSREQFF. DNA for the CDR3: TGTGCCAGCACTCCGGCGGGGTCACGGGAGCAGTTCTTC.

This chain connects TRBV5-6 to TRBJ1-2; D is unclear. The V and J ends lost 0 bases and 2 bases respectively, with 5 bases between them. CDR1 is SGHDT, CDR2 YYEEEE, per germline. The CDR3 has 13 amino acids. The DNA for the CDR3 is TGTGCCAGCAGCTTGGAGCAAAACTATGGCTACACCTTC. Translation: CASSLEQNYGYTF.

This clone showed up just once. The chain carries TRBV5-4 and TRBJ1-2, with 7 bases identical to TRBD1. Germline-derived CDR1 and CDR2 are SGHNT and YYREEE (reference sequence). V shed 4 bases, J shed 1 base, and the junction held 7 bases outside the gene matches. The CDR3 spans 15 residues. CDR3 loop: CASSLSGGRNYGYTF. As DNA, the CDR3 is TGTGCCAGCAGCCTCTCAGGGGGGCGTAACTATGGCTACACCTTC.

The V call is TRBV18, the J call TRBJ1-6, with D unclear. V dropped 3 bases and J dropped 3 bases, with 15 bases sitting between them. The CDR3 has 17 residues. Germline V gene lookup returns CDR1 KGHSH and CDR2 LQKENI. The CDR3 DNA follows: TGTGCCAGCTCACCCCTCCGCCCCGCAGACTATAATTCACCCCTCCACTTT. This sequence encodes CASSPLRPADYNSPLHF. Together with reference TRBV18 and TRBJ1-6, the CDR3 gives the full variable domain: NAGVMQNPRHLVRRRGQEARLRCSPMKGHSHVYWYRQLPEEGLKFMVYLQKENIIDESGMPKERFSAEFPKEGPSILRIQQVVRGDSAAYFCASSPLRPADYNSPLHFGNGTRLTVT.

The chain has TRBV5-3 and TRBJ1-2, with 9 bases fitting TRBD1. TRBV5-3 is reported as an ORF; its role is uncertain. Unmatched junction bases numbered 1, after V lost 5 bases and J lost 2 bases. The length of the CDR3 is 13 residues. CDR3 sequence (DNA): TGTGCCAGAAGACAGGGGGCCAACTATGGCTACACCTTC. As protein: CARRQGANYGYTF.

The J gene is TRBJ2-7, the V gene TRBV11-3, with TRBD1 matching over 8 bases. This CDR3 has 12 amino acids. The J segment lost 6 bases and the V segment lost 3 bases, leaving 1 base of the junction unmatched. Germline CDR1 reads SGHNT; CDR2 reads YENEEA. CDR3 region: CASSFGQGEQYF. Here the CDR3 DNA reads TGTGCCAGCAGCTTCGGACAGGGCGAGCAGTACTTC.

CDR3 loop: CASSRSPGQGAVEQYF. DNA for the CDR3: TGCGCCAGCAGCAGATCACCGGGACAGGGGGCTGTCGAGCAGTACTTC. The chain has TRBV5-1 and TRBJ2-7, with 12 nucleotides matching TRBD1. This CDR3 comprises 16 residues. The germline V gene has CDR1 SGHRS and CDR2 YFSETQ. After removal of 4 bases from V and 6 bases from J, the junction contained 11 bases not matched to a gene.

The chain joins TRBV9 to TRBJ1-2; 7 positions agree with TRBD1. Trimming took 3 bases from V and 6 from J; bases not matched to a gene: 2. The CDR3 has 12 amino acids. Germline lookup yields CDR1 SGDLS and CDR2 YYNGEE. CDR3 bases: TGTGCCAGCAGCGACACAGGGGATGGCTACACCTTC. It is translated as CASSDTGDGYTF.

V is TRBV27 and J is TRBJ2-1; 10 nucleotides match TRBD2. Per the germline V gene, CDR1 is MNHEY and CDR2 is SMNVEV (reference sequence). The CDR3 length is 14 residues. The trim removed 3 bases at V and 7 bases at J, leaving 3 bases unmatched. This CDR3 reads CASSLASGSNEQFF. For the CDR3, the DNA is TGTGCCAGCAGTTTGGCTAGCGGGAGTAATGAGCAGTTCTTC.

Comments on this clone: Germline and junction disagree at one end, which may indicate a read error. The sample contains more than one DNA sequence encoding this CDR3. CDR3 region: CASSLKRGGSYEQYF. CDR3 nucleotide sequence: TGTGCCAGCAGTTTAAAGCGGGGGGGTTCCTATGAGCAGTACTTC. J is TRBJ2-7 and V is TRBV27; 10 bases map to TRBD2. Germline CDR1 and CDR2: MNHEY and SMNVEV (reference sequence). This CDR3 region has 15 residues.

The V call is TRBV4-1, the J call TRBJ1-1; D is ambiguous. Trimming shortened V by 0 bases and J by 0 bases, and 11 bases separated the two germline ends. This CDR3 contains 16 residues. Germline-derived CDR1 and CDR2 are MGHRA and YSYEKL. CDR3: CASSQEPGNMNTEAFF. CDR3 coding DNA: TGCGCCAGCAGCCAAGAACCGGGGAACATGAACACTGAAGCTTTCTTT.

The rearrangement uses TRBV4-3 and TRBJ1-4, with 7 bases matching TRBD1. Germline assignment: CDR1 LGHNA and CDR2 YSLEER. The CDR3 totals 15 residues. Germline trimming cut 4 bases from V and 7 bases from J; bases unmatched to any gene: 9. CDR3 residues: CASSPIEGAGEKLFF. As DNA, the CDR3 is TGCGCCAGCAGCCCGATAGAGGGGGCCGGTGAAAAACTGTTTTTT.

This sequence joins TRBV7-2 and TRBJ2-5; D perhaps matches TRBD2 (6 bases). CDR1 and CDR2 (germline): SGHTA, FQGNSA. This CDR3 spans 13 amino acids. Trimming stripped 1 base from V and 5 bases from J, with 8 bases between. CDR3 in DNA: TGTGCCAGCAGCTTAGTGGGGGGTGAGACCCAGTACTTC. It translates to CASSLVGGETQYF.

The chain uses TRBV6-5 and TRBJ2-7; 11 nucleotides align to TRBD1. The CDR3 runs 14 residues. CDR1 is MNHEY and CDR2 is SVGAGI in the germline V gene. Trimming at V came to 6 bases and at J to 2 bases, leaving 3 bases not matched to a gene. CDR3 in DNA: TGTGCCAGCAGGGACAGGGGGCGCGCCTACGAGCAGTACTTC. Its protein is CASRDRGRAYEQYF.

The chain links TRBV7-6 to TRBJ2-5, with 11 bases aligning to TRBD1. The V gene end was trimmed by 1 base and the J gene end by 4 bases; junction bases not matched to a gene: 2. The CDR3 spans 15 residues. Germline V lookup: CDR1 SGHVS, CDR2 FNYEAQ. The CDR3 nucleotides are TGTGCCAGCAGCTTAGGGGGACAGGGGGGAGAGACCCAGTACTTC. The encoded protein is CASSLGGQGGETQYF.

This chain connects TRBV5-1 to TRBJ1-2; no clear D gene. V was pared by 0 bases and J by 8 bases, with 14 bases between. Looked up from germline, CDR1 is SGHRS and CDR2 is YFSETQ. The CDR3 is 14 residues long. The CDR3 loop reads CASSLDAGSAGYTF. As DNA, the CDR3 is TGCGCCAGCAGCTTGGATGCGGGTTCCGCGGGCTACACCTTC.

The CDR3 protein is CSARAVDTQYF. For the CDR3, the DNA is TGCAGTGCTAGAGCGGTCGATACGCAGTATTTT. The rearrangement links TRBV20-1 to TRBJ2-3; D unresolved. The CDR3 has 11 amino acids. Germline V gene lookup returns CDR1 DFQATT and CDR2 SNEGSKA (reference sequence). Trimming removed 1 base at V and 6 bases at J, with 5 bases between.

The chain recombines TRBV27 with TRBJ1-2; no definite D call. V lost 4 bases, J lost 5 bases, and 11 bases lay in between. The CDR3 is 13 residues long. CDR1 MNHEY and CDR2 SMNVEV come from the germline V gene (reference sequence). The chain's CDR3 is CASSSGPIYGYTF. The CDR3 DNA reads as TGTGCCAGCAGTTCAGGCCCTATTTATGGCTACACCTTC.

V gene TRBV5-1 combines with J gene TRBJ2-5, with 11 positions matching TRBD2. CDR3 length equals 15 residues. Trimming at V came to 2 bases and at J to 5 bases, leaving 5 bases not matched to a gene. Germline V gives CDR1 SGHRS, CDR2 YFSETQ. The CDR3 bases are TGCGCCAGCAGCTTTAGCGGGGGGGCTGGGGAGACCCAGTACTTC. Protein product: CASSFSGGAGETQYF.

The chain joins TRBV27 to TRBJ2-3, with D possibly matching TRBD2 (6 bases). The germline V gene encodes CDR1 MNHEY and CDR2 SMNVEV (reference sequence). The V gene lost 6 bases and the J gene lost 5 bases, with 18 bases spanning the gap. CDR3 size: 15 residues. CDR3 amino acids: CASSFRDSPVDTQYF. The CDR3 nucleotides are TGTGCCAGCAGCTTTAGGGACTCCCCCGTAGATACGCAGTATTTT.